The present T cell receptor beta chain was sequenced within a study of T cell responses to AZD1222 COVID-19 vaccine. In germline, CDR1 is MNHNS, CDR2 SASEGT. V shed 0 bases, J shed 3 bases, and the junction held 4 bases outside the gene matches. This CDR3 contains 15 residues. Sequencing used immunoSEQ multiplex PCR; TCRdb keeps in-frame clones, though not all of them. The sample records around 87,000 clones, approximately 90% being singletons. This sequence joins TRBV6-1 and TRBJ1-2, with 7 bases identical to TRBD1. Sequencing was performed on peripheral blood, taken on day 0 of AZD1222 vaccination. The sequence came from an adult in good health. In nucleotides, the CDR3 is TGTGCCAGCAGTGAAGCGGGACAGAACTACTATGGCTACACCTTC. This sequence encodes CASSEAGQNYYGYTF.